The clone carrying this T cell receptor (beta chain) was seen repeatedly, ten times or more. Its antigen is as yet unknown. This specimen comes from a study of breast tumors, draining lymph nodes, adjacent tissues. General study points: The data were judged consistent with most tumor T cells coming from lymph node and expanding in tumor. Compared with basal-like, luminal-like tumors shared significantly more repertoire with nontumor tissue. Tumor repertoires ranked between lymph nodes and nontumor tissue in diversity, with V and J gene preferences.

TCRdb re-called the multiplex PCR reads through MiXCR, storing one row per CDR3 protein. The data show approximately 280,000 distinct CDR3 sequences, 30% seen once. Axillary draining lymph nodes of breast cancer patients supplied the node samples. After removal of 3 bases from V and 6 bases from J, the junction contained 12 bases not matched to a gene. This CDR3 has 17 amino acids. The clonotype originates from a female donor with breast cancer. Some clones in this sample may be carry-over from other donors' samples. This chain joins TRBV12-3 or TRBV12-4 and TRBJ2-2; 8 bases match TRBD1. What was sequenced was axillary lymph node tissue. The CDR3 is CASSFLGRGREAGELFF. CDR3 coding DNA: TGTGCCAGCAGTTTTTTAGGCAGGGGGCGAGAGGCCGGGGAGCTGTTTTTT.